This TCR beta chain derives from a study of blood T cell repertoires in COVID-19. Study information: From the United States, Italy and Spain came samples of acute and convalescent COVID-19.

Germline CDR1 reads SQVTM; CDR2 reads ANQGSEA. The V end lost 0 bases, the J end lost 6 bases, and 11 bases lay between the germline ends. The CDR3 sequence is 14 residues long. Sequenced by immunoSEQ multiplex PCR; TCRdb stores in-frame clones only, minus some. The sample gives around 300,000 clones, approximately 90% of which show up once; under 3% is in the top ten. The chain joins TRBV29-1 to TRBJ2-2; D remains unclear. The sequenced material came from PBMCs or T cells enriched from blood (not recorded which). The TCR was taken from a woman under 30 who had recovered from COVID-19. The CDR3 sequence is CSVEDQRAAGELFF. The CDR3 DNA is TGCAGCGTTGAAGATCAACGAGCCGCCGGGGAGCTGTTTTTT.